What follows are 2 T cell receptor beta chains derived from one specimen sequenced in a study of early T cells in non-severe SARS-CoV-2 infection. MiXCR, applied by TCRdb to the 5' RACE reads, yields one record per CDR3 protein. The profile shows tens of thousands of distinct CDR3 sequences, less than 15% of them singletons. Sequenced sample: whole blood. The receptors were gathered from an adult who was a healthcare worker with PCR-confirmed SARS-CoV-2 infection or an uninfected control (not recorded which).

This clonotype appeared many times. The CDR3 loop is CSVATSGSYEQFF. CDR3 sequence (DNA): TGCAGCGTTGCGACTAGCGGGAGCTATGAGCAGTTCTTC. The J gene is TRBJ2-1, the V gene TRBV29-1; 12 nucleotides line up with TRBD2. Per the germline V gene, CDR1 is SQVTM and CDR2 is ANQGSEA. This CDR3 is 13 amino acids long. Losses at the gene ends were 4 bases for V and 8 bases for J; bases not matched to a gene: 3.

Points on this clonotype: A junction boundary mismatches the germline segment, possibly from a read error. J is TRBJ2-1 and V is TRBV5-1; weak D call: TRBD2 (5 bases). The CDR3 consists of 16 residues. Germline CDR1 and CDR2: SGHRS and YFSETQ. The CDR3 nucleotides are TGCGCCAGCAGCGCACTAGAAGTCCGCTCCTTCAATGAGCAGTTCTTC. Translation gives CASSALEVRSFNEQFF.